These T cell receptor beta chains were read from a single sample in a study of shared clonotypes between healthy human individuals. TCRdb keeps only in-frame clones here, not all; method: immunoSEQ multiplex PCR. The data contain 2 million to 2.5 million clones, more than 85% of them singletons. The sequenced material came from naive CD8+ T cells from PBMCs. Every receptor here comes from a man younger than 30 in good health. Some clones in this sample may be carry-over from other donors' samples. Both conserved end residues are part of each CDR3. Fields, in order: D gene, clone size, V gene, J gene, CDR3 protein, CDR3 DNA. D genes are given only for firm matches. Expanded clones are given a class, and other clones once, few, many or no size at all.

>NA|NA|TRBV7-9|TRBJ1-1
CASSLAFVPQNTEAFF
TGTGCCAGCAGCTTAGCCTTCGTGCCGCAGAACACTGAAGCTTTCTTT
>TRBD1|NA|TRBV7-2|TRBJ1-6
CASSASRQGYNSPLHF
TGTGCCAGCAGCGCGTCCCGACAGGGGTATAATTCACCCCTCCACTTT
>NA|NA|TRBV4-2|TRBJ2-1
CASRPTLLWGDNEQFF
TGTGCCAGCAGACCCACCCTTCTCTGGGGGGACAATGAGCAGTTCTTC
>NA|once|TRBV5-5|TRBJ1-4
CASSLGPPENEKLFF
TGTGCCAGCAGCTTGGGGCCCCCAGAGAATGAAAAACTGTTTTTT
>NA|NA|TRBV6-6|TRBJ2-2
CASRTPGLSGELFF
TGTGCCAGCAGAACCCCCGGACTTTCCGGGGAGCTGTTTTTT
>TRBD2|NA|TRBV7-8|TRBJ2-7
CASSLYPGTSGTEQYF
TGTGCCAGCAGCCTCTACCCCGGGACTAGCGGGACCGAGCAGTACTTC
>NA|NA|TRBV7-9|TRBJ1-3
CASSLAVDTSGNTIYF
TGTGCCAGCAGCTTAGCAGTAGACACCTCTGGAAACACCATATATTTT
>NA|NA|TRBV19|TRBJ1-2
CASSMSRGLNYGYTF
TGTGCCAGTAGTATGAGTCGGGGTTTGAACTATGGCTACACCTTC
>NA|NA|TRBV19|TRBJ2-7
CASSEGWRGTYEQYF
TGTGCCAGTAGTGAAGGTTGGCGCGGAACCTACGAGCAGTACTTC
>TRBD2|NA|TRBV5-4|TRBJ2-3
CASSRLGGADTQYF
TGTGCCAGCAGCCGGCTCGGGGGGGCAGATACGCAGTATTTT
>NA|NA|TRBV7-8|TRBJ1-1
CASSFGLPPAEAFF
TGTGCCAGCAGCTTCGGCCTGCCCCCCGCTGAAGCTTTCTTT
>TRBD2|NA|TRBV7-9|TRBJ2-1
CASSSPASGTSGRNEQFF
TGTGCCAGCAGCTCTCCCGCCTCTGGGACTAGCGGGAGGAATGAGCAGTTCTTC
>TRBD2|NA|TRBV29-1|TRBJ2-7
CSVPGLADEQYF
TGCAGCGTCCCGGGACTAGCTGACGAGCAGTACTTC
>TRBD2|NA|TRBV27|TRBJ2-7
CASSHTHVAGGQDEQYF
TGTGCCAGCAGTCATACCCACGTAGCGGGAGGGCAGGACGAGCAGTACTTC
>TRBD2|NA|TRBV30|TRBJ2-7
CAWTSGRFNEQYF
TGTGCCTGGACTAGCGGGAGATTCAACGAGCAGTACTTC
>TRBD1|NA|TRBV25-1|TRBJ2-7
CASSGWTGFGHITYEQYF
TGTGCCAGCAGTGGCTGGACAGGCTTTGGGCACATAACCTACGAGCAGTACTTC
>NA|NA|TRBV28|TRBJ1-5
CASSLGGEYSNQPQHF
TGTGCCAGCAGTTTGGGCGGGGAATATAGCAATCAGCCCCAGCATTTT
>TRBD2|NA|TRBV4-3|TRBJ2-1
CASSPLAGGPDEQFF
TGCGCCAGCAGCCCCCTAGCGGGAGGGCCAGATGAGCAGTTCTTC
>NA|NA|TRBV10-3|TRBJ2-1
CAISVRNEQFF
TGTGCCATCAGTGTCCGGAATGAGCAGTTCTTC
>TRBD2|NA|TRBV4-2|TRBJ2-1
CASSQDAERGLADYNEQFF
TGTGCCAGCAGCCAAGATGCTGAGAGGGGACTAGCGGACTACAATGAGCAGTTCTTC
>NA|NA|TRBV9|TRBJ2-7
CASSVADGPYEQYF
TGTGCCAGCAGCGTAGCGGATGGTCCATACGAGCAGTACTTC
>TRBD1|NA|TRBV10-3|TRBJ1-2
CAISEPGQGAEGYTF
TGTGCCATCAGTGAACCGGGACAGGGGGCCGAGGGCTACACCTTC
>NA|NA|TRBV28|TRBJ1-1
CASSGSPSRGTEAFF
TGTGCCAGCAGTGGGTCTCCCTCCAGGGGCACTGAAGCTTTCTTT
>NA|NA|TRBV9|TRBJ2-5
CASSVVSGHQETQYF
TGTGCCAGCAGCGTAGTGTCAGGGCACCAAGAGACCCAGTACTTC